This T cell receptor beta chain was profiled in a study of T cell responses to AZD1222 COVID-19 vaccine. Looking at the study overall: Second-dose intervals of approximately 4 or approximately 12 weeks were pooled. Whole-study results and caveats: There were vaccine-associated CD4 TCRs across spike, dominant at 160-218 and 743-854. A rise in Spike-specific TCR breadth and depth followed two AZD1222 doses. Donors skewed white British and female; clonal diversity was possibly underestimated.

Sequencing used immunoSEQ multiplex PCR; TCRdb keeps in-frame clones, though not all of them. Here the sample spans about 150,000 clones, roughly 92% being singletons. Regarding this clone: The antigen remains undetermined.

Germline-derived CDR1 and CDR2 are SNHLY and FYNNEI. After removal of 2 bases from V and 2 bases from J, the junction contained 3 bases not matched to a gene. The CDR3 runs to 16 residues. The source material was peripheral blood, sampled on day 0 of AZD1222 vaccination. The receptor comes from an adult in good health. The chain combines TRBV2 with TRBJ1-1; 12 positions match TRBD1. The CDR3 loop is CASSERGQGANTEAFF. CDR3 nucleotides: TGTGCCAGCAGTGAAAGGGGACAGGGGGCAAACACTGAAGCTTTCTTT.